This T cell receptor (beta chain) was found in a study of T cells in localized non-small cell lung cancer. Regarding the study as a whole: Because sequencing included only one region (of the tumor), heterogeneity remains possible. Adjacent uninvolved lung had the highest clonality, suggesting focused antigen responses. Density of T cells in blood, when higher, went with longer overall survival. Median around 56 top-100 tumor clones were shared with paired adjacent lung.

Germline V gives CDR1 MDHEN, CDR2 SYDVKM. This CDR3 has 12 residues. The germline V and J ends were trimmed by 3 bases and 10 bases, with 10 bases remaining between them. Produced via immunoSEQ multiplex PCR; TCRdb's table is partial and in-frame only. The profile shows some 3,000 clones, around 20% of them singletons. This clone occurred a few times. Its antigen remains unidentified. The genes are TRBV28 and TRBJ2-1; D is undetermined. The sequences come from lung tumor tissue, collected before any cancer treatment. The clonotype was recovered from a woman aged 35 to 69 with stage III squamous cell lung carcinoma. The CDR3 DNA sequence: TGTGCCAGCAGTTTCCCCCCCCGGGAGCAGTTCTTC. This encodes CASSFPPREQFF.